The 16 T cell receptor beta chains below come from one sample, sequenced in a study of metastatic and nonmetastatic thyroid tumors. Prior to thyroid surgery, none of the patients had received any treatment. TCRdb ran MiXCR on the PCR reads. The data contain around 12,000 clones, approximately 33% of them seen just once; the ten biggest clones take up around 14%. The sequencing input was tumor tissue. The receptors shown here come from a male donor with papillary thyroid cancer or a benign thyroid nodule (not recorded which). Some clones in this sample may be carry-over from other donors' samples.

This chain links TRBV12-3 or TRBV12-4 with TRBJ2-7, with 11 bases fitting TRBD1. CDR3 length: 14 residues. The V segment lost 3 bases and the J segment 3 bases; nucleotides outside the gene matches: 1. The CDR3 DNA reads TGTGCCAGCAGTTTCGGGACAGGGGGCTACGAGCAGTACTTC. As protein: CASSFGTGGYEQYF.

The chain is built from TRBV20-1 and TRBJ1-1, with 8 bases that match TRBD1. The germline V gene encodes CDR1 DFQATT and CDR2 SNEGSKA (reference sequence). Trimming at V came to 3 bases and at J to 2 bases, leaving 8 bases not matched to a gene. The CDR3 extends over 15 amino acids. The DNA of the CDR3 is TGCAGTGCTAGGAACCGACAGGGGTTAAACACTGAAGCTTTCTTT. The encoded protein is CSARNRQGLNTEAFF.

The chain couples TRBV4-2 to TRBJ1-6, with 7 nucleotides matching TRBD1. Per germline, CDR1 LGHNA and CDR2 YNFKEQ. CDR3 length equals 15 residues. The V and J ends lost 3 bases and 7 bases, in that order; junction bases with no gene match: 6. CDR3 amino acids: CASSHAGRGNSPLHF. As DNA, the CDR3 is TGTGCCAGCAGCCATGCAGGCAGGGGGAATTCACCCCTCCACTTT.

This clone counts as medium-sized. The chain combines TRBV5-1 with TRBJ1-2; TRBD1 agrees at 7 bases. Germline V lookup: CDR1 SGHRS, CDR2 YFSETQ. V was pared by 5 bases and J by 4 bases, with 5 bases of the junction left unmatched. The CDR3 runs to 13 residues. The DNA of the CDR3 is TGCGCCAGCAGTGAGAGGGGGCGCTATGGCTACACCTTC. Encoded protein: CASSERGRYGYTF. Together with reference TRBV5-1 and TRBJ1-2, the CDR3 gives the full variable domain: KAGVTQTPRYLIKTRGQQVTLSCSPISGHRSVSWYQQTPGQGLQFLFEYFSETQRNKGNFPGRFSGRQFSNSRSEMNVSTLELGDSALYLCASSERGRYGYTFGSGTRLTVV.

The gene calls are TRBV20-1 and TRBJ2-4; no firm D call. Judging by the DNA end, TRBJ2-1 fits better; the J call may be wrong. Germline loops: CDR1 DFQATT, CDR2 SNEGSKA (reference sequence). The CDR3 covers 11 residues. The CDR3 nucleotides are TGCAGTGCTAGAGTCAATATTTATCAGTTCTTC. Amino acids: CSARVNIYQFF.

This clone ranks as medium-sized (0.01 to 0.1%). V usage is TRBV5-1 and J usage is TRBJ2-1, with 8 bases matching TRBD2. Germline CDR1 and CDR2: SGHRS and YFSETQ. J gave up 4 bases and V 4 bases, and 7 bases lay outside the gene matches. This CDR3 is built from 15 residues. The CDR3 sequence is CASSQAGAAYNEQFF. In nucleotides, the CDR3 is TGCGCCAGCAGCCAAGCGGGAGCGGCTTACAATGAGCAGTTCTTC.

By proportion, this clone is medium-sized. The chain recombines TRBV27 with TRBJ2-3; the match to TRBD2 covers 8 bases. This CDR3 is built from 16 residues. The V and J ends lost 7 bases and 0 bases, in that order; junction bases with no gene match: 9. Germline V gives CDR1 MNHEY, CDR2 SMNVEV (reference sequence). The CDR3 bases are TGTGCCAGCAAGTTCTTTAGCGGGGCTAGCACAGATACGCAGTATTTT. Translated, it gives CASKFFSGASTDTQYF.

This clone showed up just once. CDR3 protein: CASSQEWGQNQPQHF. The DNA for the CDR3 is TGCGCCAGCAGCCAAGAATGGGGGCAAAATCAGCCCCAGCATTTT. The chain combines TRBV4-3 with TRBJ1-5, with D perhaps TRBD1 (6 bases). CDR1 is LGHNA and CDR2 is YSLEER in the germline V gene. This CDR3 contains 15 residues. V was cut by 0 bases and J by 4 bases, with 10 bases left in between.

This clone was recorded a few times. The rearrangement links TRBV2 to TRBJ1-6; no firm D call. V lost 7 bases and J lost 9, with 16 bases in between. The CDR3 has 14 amino acids. The germline V gene encodes CDR1 SNHLY and CDR2 FYNNEI. The CDR3 region is CASIVLPLGSPLHF. The CDR3 DNA is TGTGCCAGCATCGTACTACCCCTAGGTTCACCCCTCCACTTT.

This chain joins TRBV20-1 and TRBJ2-7; TRBD1 agrees at 11 bases. The germline V gene has CDR1 DFQATT and CDR2 SNEGSKA (reference sequence). The V and J ends lost 2 bases and 2 bases, in that order; junction bases with no gene match: 8. The CDR3 sequence is 16 residues long. As DNA, the CDR3 is TGCAGTGCTAGATCCGACCGGGACAGGGGGGCCTACGAGCAGTACTTC. Its translation: CSARSDRDRGAYEQYF.

This clone has more than one count but fewer than ten. V gene TRBV6-1 combines with J gene TRBJ1-4, with a weak D call TRBD1 (6 bases). Germline V CDR1 and CDR2: MNHNS, SASEGT. The V gene lost 4 bases and the J gene lost 0 bases, with 15 bases spanning the gap. This CDR3 region has 17 residues. CDR3 in DNA: TGTGCCAGCAGTGGCTATTTTGGGACAACAACTAATGAAAAACTGTTTTTT. Protein product: CASSGYFGTTTNEKLFF.

V is TRBV24-1 and J is TRBJ2-1, with TRBD2 matching over 10 bases. CDR3 size: 16 residues. Germline V CDR1 and CDR2: KGHDR, SFDVKD. The junction had 7 bases not matched to a gene; V was cut back by 4 bases and J by 5 bases. The CDR3 sequence is CATSDPTAGGDNEQFF. The CDR3 region has the DNA TGTGCCACCAGTGACCCTACAGCGGGAGGGGACAATGAGCAGTTCTTC.

This clone is medium-sized. This clone may be a read error of a much larger clone one base away. The same CDR3 is also encoded by other DNA sequences in this sample. The chain recombines TRBV12-3 or TRBV12-4 with TRBJ2-3; 8 bases match TRBD2. The CDR3 is made up of 15 amino acids. The V and J ends lost 0 bases and 2 bases, in that order; junction bases with no gene match: 1. The DNA of the CDR3 is TGTGCCAGCAGTTTAGCTAGCGGGATCACAGATACGCAGTATTTT. The encoded protein is CASSLASGITDTQYF.

This clone qualifies as medium-sized. The chain recombines TRBV11-2 with TRBJ2-7; 7 bases align to TRBD1. J was trimmed by 2 bases and V by 5 bases; bases with no gene match: 6. The CDR3 is 14 residues long. The germline gives CDR1 SGHAT, CDR2 FQNNGV. The CDR3 coding sequence is TGTGCCAGCAGCAAAGCCGACAGGGCCTACGAGCAGTACTTC. Protein: CASSKADRAYEQYF.

The chain has TRBV30 and TRBJ2-3, with TRBD2 matching 12 bases. J lost 11 bases, V lost 6 bases, and 9 bases had no gene match. The CDR3 loop spans 13 amino acids. Germline lookup yields CDR1 GTSNPN and CDR2 SVGIG (reference sequence). DNA for the CDR3: TGTGCCTGTATTGGCCTAGCGGGAGGGATGCAGTATTTT. Its translation: CACIGLAGGMQYF.

Relative to its sample, this clone is medium-sized. The chain uses TRBV6-1 and TRBJ1-6, with D unclear. Germline CDR1 reads MNHNS; CDR2 reads SASEGT. Trimming removed 4 bases at V and 6 bases at J, with 10 bases between. The CDR3 runs to 14 residues. CDR3 region: CASSVAIFNSPLHF. The CDR3 DNA sequence: TGTGCCAGCAGTGTGGCAATCTTTAATTCACCCCTCCACTTT.